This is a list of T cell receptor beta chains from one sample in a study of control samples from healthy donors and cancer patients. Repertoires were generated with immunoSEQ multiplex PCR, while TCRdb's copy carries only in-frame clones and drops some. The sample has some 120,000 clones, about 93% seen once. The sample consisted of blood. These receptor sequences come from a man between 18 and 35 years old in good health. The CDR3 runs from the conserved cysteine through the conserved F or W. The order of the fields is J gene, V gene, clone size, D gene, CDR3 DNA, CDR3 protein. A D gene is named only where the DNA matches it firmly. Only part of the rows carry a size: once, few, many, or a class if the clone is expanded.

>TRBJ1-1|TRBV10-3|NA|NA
TGTGCCATCAGGCATCACCAAAACTTTGAAGCTTTCTTT
CAIRHHQNFEAFF
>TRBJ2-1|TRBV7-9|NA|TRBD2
TGTGCCAGCAGCTTAAGGTCCTGGACTAGCGGGATAAATGAGCAGTTCTTC
CASSLRSWTSGINEQFF
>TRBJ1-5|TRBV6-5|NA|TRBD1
TGTGCCAGCAGTTACGGGGGACAGGGCGGTCAGCCCCAGCATTTT
CASSYGGQGGQPQHF
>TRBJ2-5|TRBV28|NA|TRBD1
TGTGCCAGCAGTTCCCACCGGGACAGGCCCCAAGAGACCCAGTACTTC
CASSSHRDRPQETQYF
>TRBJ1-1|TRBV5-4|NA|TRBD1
TGTGCCAGCAGATCGACAGGGGGCACTGAAGCTTTCTTT
CASRSTGGTEAFF
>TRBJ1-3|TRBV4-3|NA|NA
TGCGCCAGCAGCCAAGACAGGGATGGAAACACCATATATTTT
CASSQDRDGNTIYF
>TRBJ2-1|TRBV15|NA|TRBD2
TGTGCCACCAGCAGAGTAGCGGGTATCGGGGGTGAGCAGTTCTTC
CATSRVAGIGGEQFF
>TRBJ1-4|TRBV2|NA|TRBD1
TGTGCCAGCAGTGATCTACAGGGGAATGAAAAACTGTTTTTT
CASSDLQGNEKLFF
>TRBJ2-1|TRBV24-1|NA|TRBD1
TGTGCCACCAGTGATTTGGGGACAGGGTTTTCCAAACAGTTCTTC
CATSDLGTGFSKQFF
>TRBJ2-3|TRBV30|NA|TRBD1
TGTGCCTGGAACACAGGGGGAGATACGCAGTATTTT
CAWNTGGDTQYF
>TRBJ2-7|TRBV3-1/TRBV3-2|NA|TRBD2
TGTGCCCGCAGCCGCGGGACTAGCGGGGGGGGGACATGGGCCTACGAGCAGTACTTC
CARSRGTSGGGTWAYEQYF
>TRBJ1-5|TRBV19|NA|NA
TGTGCCAGTAGTTTAGGGATTAGCAATCAGCCCCAGCATTTT
CASSLGISNQPQHF
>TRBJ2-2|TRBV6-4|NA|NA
TGTGCCAGCAGACAGGATCTCTCGAACACCGGGGAGCTGTTTTTT
CASRQDLSNTGELFF
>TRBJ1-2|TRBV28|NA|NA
TGTGCCAGCAGTTCCCGGACATTTTCTAACTATGGCTACACCTTC
CASSSRTFSNYGYTF
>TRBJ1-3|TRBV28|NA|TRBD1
TGTGCCAGCAGCGCCACGGGACAGGCAGGAAACACCATATATTTT
CASSATGQAGNTIYF
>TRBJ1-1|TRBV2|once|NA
TGTGCCAGCAGTGACGGACAGCTGAACACTGAAGCTTTCTTT
CASSDGQLNTEAFF
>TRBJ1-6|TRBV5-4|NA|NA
TGTGCCAGCAGCACCCGAGGAAGGAATTCACCCCTCCACTTT
CASSTRGRNSPLHF
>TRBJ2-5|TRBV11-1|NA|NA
TGTGCCAGCAGCTCGACTAGAGAGGAGACCCAGTACTTC
CASSSTREETQYF
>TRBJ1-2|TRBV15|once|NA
TGTGCCACCAGCATCGTGCTGGGAAGTCGCGGCTACACCTTC
CATSIVLGSRGYTF
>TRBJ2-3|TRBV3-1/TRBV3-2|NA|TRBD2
TGTGCCAGCAGCCCAGGGGAAACTAGCGGGAGCACAGATACGCAGTATTTT
CASSPGETSGSTDTQYF
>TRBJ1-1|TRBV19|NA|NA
TGTGCCAGTAGTATAGCGAGCCGTTCGAACACTGAAGCTTTCTTT
CASSIASRSNTEAFF
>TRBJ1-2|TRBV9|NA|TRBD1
TGTGCCAGCAGCCCAATCAAAAACAGGGGTGGCTACACCTTC
CASSPIKNRGGYTF
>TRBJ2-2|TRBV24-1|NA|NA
TGTGCCACCAGTGACCCTGCTGGGGTCGGGGAGCTGTTTTTT
CATSDPAGVGELFF
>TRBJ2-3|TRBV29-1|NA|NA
TGCAGCGGAGGGCCCACGAATACGCAGTATTTT
CSGGPTNTQYF
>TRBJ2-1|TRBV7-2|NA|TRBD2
TGTGCCAGCAGCCCCCGCGGGACTAGCGGAACCAATGAGCAGTTCTTC
CASSPRGTSGTNEQFF
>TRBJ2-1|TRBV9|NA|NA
TGTGCCAGCAGCGTAGTCCCGGTTATGTACAATGAGCAGTTCTTC
CASSVVPVMYNEQFF
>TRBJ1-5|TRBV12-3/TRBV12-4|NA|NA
TGTGCCAGCAGTCCCCAGGCAGATCAGCCCCAGCATTTT
CASSPQADQPQHF
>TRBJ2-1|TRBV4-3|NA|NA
TGCGCCAGCAGCCGGCAGGACAATGAGCAGTTCTTC
CASSRQDNEQFF
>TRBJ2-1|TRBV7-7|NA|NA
TGTGCTAGCAGCCCCCATGAACAGGGTGGGGTCAATGAGCAGTTCTTC
CASSPHEQGGVNEQFF
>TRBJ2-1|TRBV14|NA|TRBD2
TGTGCCAGCAGCCGGGGGTTAGCGGGAGGCCAAACAATCTACAATGAGCAGTTCTTC
CASSRGLAGGQTIYNEQFF
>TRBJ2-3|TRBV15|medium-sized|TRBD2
TGTGCCACCAGCAGAGATACTAGCGGGGCAGATACGCAGTATTTT
CATSRDTSGADTQYF
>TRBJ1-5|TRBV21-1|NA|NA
TGTGCCAGCAGCCGAAAACGAGGGGGGAATCAGCCCCAGCATTTT
CASSRKRGGNQPQHF
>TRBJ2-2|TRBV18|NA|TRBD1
TGTGCCAGCTCACCACCGGACAGGGCGAACACCGGGGAGCTGTTTTTT
CASSPPDRANTGELFF
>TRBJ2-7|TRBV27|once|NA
TGTGCCAGCAGTCGAGACAGGATTTTTTACGAGCAGTACTTC
CASSRDRIFYEQYF
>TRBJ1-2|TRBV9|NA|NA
TGTGCCAGCAGCCCTCCCCGGGCTTCCTATGGCTACACCTTC
CASSPPRASYGYTF
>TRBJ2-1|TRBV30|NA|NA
TGTGCCTGGAGTGCAGGGTACAATGAGCAGTTCTTC
CAWSAGYNEQFF
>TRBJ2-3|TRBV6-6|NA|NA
TGTGCCAGCTCCATGGCCCTAACAGATACGCAGTATTTT
CASSMALTDTQYF